This is a list of T cell receptor beta chains from one sample in a study of cytomegalovirus exposure and HLA in healthy donors. The protocol was immunoSEQ multiplex PCR, while the TCRdb copy is restricted to in-frame clones and leaves out a portion. The table has 150,000 to 180,000 clones, around 82% seen once; the top ten hold around 5.6%. Sequencing input: PBMCs. All receptors derive from a woman aged 35 to 49 in good health and CMV-seropositive. Each CDR3 is given with its conserved first and last residue. The D gene is left open where the match is weak. Only part of the rows carry a size: once, few, many, or a class if the clone is expanded.

abundance	d_gene	v_gene	len	j_gene	CDR3nt	CDR3aa
NA	TRBD2	TRBV4-1	15	TRBJ2-2	TGCGCCAGCAGCCTAGCGGGTAAAGGGGACGGGGAGCTGTTTTTT	CASSLAGKGDGELFF
NA	NA	TRBV5-1	13	TRBJ2-1	TGCGCCAGCAGCCCGGGAGTCGGAAATGAGCAGTTCTTC	CASSPGVGNEQFF
NA	TRBD1	TRBV6-5	14	TRBJ2-7	TGTGCCAGCCGCACCGGGACAGGGAGCTACGAGCAGTACTTC	CASRTGTGSYEQYF
NA	TRBD1	TRBV30	13	TRBJ1-4	TGTGCCTGGGGAGGGGGCTTAAGTGAAAAACTGTTTTTT	CAWGGGLSEKLFF
NA	TRBD2	TRBV19	16	TRBJ2-2	TGTGCCAGTAGTATTGTAGCGGGAGTTCGAACCGGGGAGCTGTTTTTT	CASSIVAGVRTGELFF
NA	NA	TRBV18	14	TRBJ1-2	TGTGCCAGCTCACCAGGGGGCCCGGGCTATGGCTACACCTTC	CASSPGGPGYGYTF
NA	TRBD2	TRBV7-8	14	TRBJ2-7	TGTGCCAGCAGCACAGCGGGAGGGGAGGTTAAGCAGTACTTC	CASSTAGGEVKQYF
NA	NA	TRBV28	12	TRBJ2-7	TGTGCCAGCAGTTCCCCGGGGTACGAGCAGTACTTC	CASSSPGYEQYF
NA	TRBD2	TRBV6-1	17	TRBJ2-2	TGTGCCAGCAGTGAACTTCGAGCTAGCGGGTGGGGCGGGGAGCTGTTTTTT	CASSELRASGWGGELFF
few	TRBD1	TRBV2	13	TRBJ1-1	TGTGCCAGCAGAGAGACAGGGATGGGTGAAGCTTTCTTT	CASRETGMGEAFF
once	TRBD1	TRBV11-3	17	TRBJ2-1	TGTGCCAGCAGCTCCGCAGGGGGCGCGATATCCTACAATGAGCAGTTCTTC	CASSSAGGAISYNEQFF
NA	NA	TRBV30	14	TRBJ2-1	TGTGCCTGGAGTGGGGGCGGGGTTTACAATGAGCAGTTCTTC	CAWSGGGVYNEQFF
NA	NA	TRBV28	15	TRBJ1-5	TGTGCCAGCAGTTTTGATACGCCGGGCAATCAGCCCCAGCATTTT	CASSFDTPGNQPQHF